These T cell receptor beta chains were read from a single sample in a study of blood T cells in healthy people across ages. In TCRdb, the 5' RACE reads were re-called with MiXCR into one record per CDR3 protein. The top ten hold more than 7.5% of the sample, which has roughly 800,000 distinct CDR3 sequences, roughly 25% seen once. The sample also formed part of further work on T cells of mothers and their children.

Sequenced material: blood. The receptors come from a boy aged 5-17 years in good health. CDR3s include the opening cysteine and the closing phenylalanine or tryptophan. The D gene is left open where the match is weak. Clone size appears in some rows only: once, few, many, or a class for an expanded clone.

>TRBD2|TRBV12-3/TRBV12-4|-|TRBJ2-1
CASKRGGLADNEQFF
TGTGCCAGCAAACGAGGAGGGCTAGCGGACAATGAGCAGTTCTTC
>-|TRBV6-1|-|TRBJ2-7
CASSEVDYEQYF
TGTGCCAGCAGTGAAGTCGACTACGAGCAGTACTTC
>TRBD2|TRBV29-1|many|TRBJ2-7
CSVGGGEGYEQYF
TGCAGCGTTGGGGGGGGTGAGGGCTACGAGCAGTACTTC
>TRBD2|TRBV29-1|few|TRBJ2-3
CSVWTSGGTAQYF
TGCAGCGTTTGGACTAGCGGGGGGACGGCGCAGTATTTT
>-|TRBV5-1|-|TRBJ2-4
CASSRGHQPDIQYF
TGCGCCAGCAGCCGGGGCCACCAACCCGATATTCAGTACTTC
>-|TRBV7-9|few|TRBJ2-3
CASSPLSGGTDTQYF
TGTGCCAGCAGCCCACTTAGCGGAGGCACAGATACGCAGTATTTT
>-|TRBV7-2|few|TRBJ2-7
CASSSRAFLGEQYF
TGTGCCAGCAGCTCAAGGGCGTTCTTAGGGGAGCAGTACTTC
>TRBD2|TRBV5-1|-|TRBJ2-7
CASSLPQLSSGFSYEQYF
TGCGCCAGCAGCCTACCCCAATTATCTAGCGGGTTCTCCTACGAGCAGTACTTC
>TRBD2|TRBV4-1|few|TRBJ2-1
CASSQGGKAGEAYSYNEQFF
TGCGCCAGCAGCCAAGGAGGTAAAGCGGGGGAGGCCTACTCCTACAATGAGCAGTTCTTC
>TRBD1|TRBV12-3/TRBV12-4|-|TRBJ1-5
CASKGQGVGQPQHF
TGTGCCAGCAAAGGACAGGGGGTGGGACAGCCCCAGCATTTT
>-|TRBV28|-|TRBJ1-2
CASSLGGWYGYTF
TGTGCCAGCTCCCTCGGGGGTTGGTATGGCTACACCTTC
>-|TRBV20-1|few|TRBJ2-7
CSAREITGDSYEQYF
TGCAGTGCTAGAGAGATCACGGGAGACTCCTACGAGCAGTACTTC
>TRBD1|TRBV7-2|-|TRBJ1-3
CASSWGQGSGGNTIYF
TGTGCCAGCAGCTGGGGACAGGGTTCAGGTGGAAACACCATATATTTT
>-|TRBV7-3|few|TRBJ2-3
CASSPNRGVVDTQYF
TGTGCCAGCAGCCCAAACCGGGGAGTTGTAGATACGCAGTATTTT
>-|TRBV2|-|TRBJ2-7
CASSRGVHEQYF
TGTGCCAGCTCAAGGGGAGTCCACGAGCAGTACTTC
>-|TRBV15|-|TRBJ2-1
CATSRDLAGRNEQFF
TGTGCCACCAGCAGAGATTTGGCTGGGCGGAATGAGCAGTTCTTC
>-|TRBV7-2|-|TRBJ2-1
CASSQLSRQSSYNEQFF
TGTGCCAGCAGCCAGCTATCGCGTCAGTCCTCCTACAATGAGCAGTTCTTC
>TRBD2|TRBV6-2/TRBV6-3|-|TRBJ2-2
CASRQPGLAGAGELFF
TGTGCCAGCAGACAACCGGGACTAGCGGGGGCCGGGGAGCTGTTTTTT
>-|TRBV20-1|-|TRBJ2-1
CSSRRDPLHNAQFF
TGCAGCTCCAGGCGGGACCCTCTCCACAATGCGCAGTTCTTC
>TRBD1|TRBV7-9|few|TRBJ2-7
CASSGQADRYEQYF
TGTGCCAGCAGCGGACAGGCAGACCGCTACGAGCAGTACTTC
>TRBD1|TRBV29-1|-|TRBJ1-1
CSVRSGGNTEAFF
TGCAGCGTTCGTTCAGGGGGGAACACTGAAGCTTTCTTT